The clone carrying this TCR beta chain has ten or more counts. Its matching antigen is unknown. 2 million PBMCs stored at -80 C were the source of the unsorted libraries. This CDR3 is 15 amino acids long. V gave up 6 bases and J gave up 4 bases, with 19 bases separating them. CDR1 and CDR2 from the germline V gene are SQVTM and ANQGSEA. This sample is part of a study of neurological immune-mediated disorders. General study results and limits: The multiple sclerosis repertoire cluster showed no association with any clinical or MRI feature. The authors stated that larger cohorts are needed. When the repertoires were sorted by phylogenetic grouping, those of 18 of 34 multiple sclerosis patients ended up in one related-CDR3 cluster, a possible signature.

Each TCR transcript was tagged with a 10-nucleotide random UMI during 5'RACE. TCRdb itself ran the 5' RACE reads through MiXCR, one entry per CDR3 protein. The top ten clones hold 2.3% of a sample with 20,000 to 30,000 distinct CDR3 sequences, almost 2.5% of them seen once. The TCR sequence derives from a woman between 50 and 59 years old with multiple sclerosis. The chain has TRBV29-1 and TRBJ1-3, with a tentative D call TRBD1 (5 bases). Input material: PBMCs. CDR3 in DNA: TGCAGCGTACCATCCCCAGGGTTAATGGGAAACACCATATATTTT. Amino acids: CSVPSPGLMGNTIYF.